This is a list of T cell receptor beta chains from one sample in a study of blood T cells in healthy people across ages. A single record per CDR3 protein comes from TCRdb applying MiXCR to the 5' RACE reads. This sample has some 1,500,000 distinct CDR3 sequences, with approximately 39% found just once. Sequenced sample: blood. These receptors were collected from a woman between 18 and 30 years old in good health. Both conserved end residues are part of each CDR3. D genes are given only for firm matches. Size values are once, few and many counts, or a class for expanded clones, and some rows have none.

v_gene: TRBV27; d_gene: -; j_gene: TRBJ1-6; abundance: -; CDR3nt: TGTGCCAGCAGTTCCTCGACAGTCCCCTTCAATTCACCCCTCCACTTT; CDR3aa: CASSSSTVPFNSPLHF
v_gene: TRBV6-1; d_gene: -; j_gene: TRBJ1-6; abundance: -; CDR3nt: TGTGCCAGCAGTGAATGGGGATCACCCCTCCACTTT; CDR3aa: CASSEWGSPLHF
v_gene: TRBV5-1; d_gene: TRBD2; j_gene: TRBJ2-1; abundance: -; CDR3nt: TGCGTCAGCAGCGTTCCTAGCGGAGACAATGAGCAGTTCTTC; CDR3aa: CVSSVPSGDNEQFF
v_gene: TRBV7-3; d_gene: -; j_gene: TRBJ2-1; abundance: many; CDR3nt: TGTGCCAGCAGCTTATCGTCCGGGGAGCAGTTCTTC; CDR3aa: CASSLSSGEQFF
v_gene: TRBV24-1; d_gene: -; j_gene: TRBJ1-1; abundance: -; CDR3nt: TGTGCCACCAGTGACAGACAAGGGACTCCTGAAGCTTTCTTT; CDR3aa: CATSDRQGTPEAFF
v_gene: TRBV4-2; d_gene: -; j_gene: TRBJ2-1; abundance: few; CDR3nt: TGTGCCAGCAGGGAAGCGTGGGGGAGCTCCTACAATGAGCAGTTCTTC; CDR3aa: CASREAWGSSYNEQFF
v_gene: TRBV6-6; d_gene: -; j_gene: TRBJ2-1; abundance: few; CDR3nt: TGTGCCAGCAGTTACAAGGAGACGGGGTATGAGCAGTTCTTC; CDR3aa: CASSYKETGYEQFF
v_gene: TRBV20-1; d_gene: -; j_gene: TRBJ1-5; abundance: few; CDR3nt: TGCAGTGCTTCCTCCACGTGGTACCCAAATCAGCCCCAGCATTTT; CDR3aa: CSASSTWYPNQPQHF
v_gene: TRBV6-6; d_gene: -; j_gene: TRBJ1-1; abundance: few; CDR3nt: TGTGCCAGCAGTTACCCCATGGACGGCCACACTGAAGCTTTCTTT; CDR3aa: CASSYPMDGHTEAFF
v_gene: TRBV27; d_gene: -; j_gene: TRBJ2-2; abundance: -; CDR3nt: TGTGCCAGCAGTTTAATCGGGGGTTACACCGGGGAGCTGTTTTTT; CDR3aa: CASSLIGGYTGELFF
v_gene: TRBV4-3; d_gene: TRBD1; j_gene: TRBJ1-4; abundance: -; CDR3nt: TGCGCCAGCAGCCCCATGGACAGGGCTGAAAAACTGTTTTTT; CDR3aa: CASSPMDRAEKLFF
v_gene: TRBV9; d_gene: -; j_gene: TRBJ1-2; abundance: -; CDR3nt: TGTGCCAGCAGGGGATGGGGGCAGGCCAACTATGGCTACACCTTC; CDR3aa: CASRGWGQANYGYTF